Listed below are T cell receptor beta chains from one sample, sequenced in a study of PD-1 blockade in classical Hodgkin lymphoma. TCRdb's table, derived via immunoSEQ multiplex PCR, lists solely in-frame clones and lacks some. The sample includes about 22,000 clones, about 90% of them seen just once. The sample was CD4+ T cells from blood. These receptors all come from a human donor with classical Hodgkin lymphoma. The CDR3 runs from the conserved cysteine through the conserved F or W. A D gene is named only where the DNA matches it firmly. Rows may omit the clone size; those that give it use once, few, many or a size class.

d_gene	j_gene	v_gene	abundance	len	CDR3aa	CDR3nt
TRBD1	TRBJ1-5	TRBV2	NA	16	CASSSLTGEGFQPQHF	TGTGCCAGCAGTTCCCTGACAGGGGAGGGCTTTCAGCCCCAGCATTTT
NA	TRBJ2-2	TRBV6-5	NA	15	CASSSPLARVGGLFF	TGTGCCAGCAGTTCCCCCCTGGCCAGGGTGGGTGGGCTGTTTTTT
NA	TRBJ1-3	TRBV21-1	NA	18	CASSKASPRGRTGNTIYF	TGTGCCAGCAGCAAAGCGAGCCCCAGGGGAAGAACCGGAAACACCATATATTTT
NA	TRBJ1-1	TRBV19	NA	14	CASSITAMNTEAFF	TGTGCCAGTAGTATAACAGCCATGAACACTGAAGCTTTCTTT
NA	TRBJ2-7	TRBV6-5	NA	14	CASSTLGARYEQYF	TGTGCCAGCAGTACTTTAGGGGCGCGGTACGAGCAGTACTTC
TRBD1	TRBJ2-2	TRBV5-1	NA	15	CASSSGTGATGELFF	TGCGCCAGCAGCTCCGGGACAGGGGCCACCGGGGAGCTGTTTTTT
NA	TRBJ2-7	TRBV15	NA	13	CATSRDIYYEQYF	TGTGCCACCAGCAGAGATATTTATTACGAGCAGTACTTC
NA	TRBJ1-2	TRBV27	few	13	CASSSTDSYGYTF	TGTGCCAGCAGTTCCACCGATTCATATGGCTACACCTTC
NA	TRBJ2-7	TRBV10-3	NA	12	CAISESHYEQYF	TGTGCCATCAGTGAGTCCCATTACGAGCAGTACTTC
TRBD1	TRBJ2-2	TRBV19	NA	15	CASSKGQGYTGELFF	TGTGCCAGTAGTAAGGGACAGGGTTACACCGGGGAGCTGTTTTTT
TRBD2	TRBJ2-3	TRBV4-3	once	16	CASSLHLAGATDTQYF	TGCGCCAGCAGCCTCCATCTAGCGGGGGCTACAGATACGCAGTATTTT
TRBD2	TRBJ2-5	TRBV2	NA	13	CASTGLAFETQYF	TGTGCCAGCACGGGACTAGCGTTCGAGACCCAGTACTTC
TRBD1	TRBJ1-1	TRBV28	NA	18	CASNLLPGRGSMNTEAFF	TGTGCCAGCAATCTACTCCCAGGCAGGGGGAGCATGAACACTGAAGCTTTCTTT
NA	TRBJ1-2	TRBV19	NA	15	CASSIDRDGNYGYTF	TGTGCCAGTAGTATAGATCGGGACGGAAACTATGGCTACACCTTC
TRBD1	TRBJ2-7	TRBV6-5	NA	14	CASRDRDRGYEQYF	TGTGCCAGCAGGGACCGGGACAGGGGTTACGAGCAGTACTTC
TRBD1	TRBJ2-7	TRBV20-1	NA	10	CSALEGAQYF	TGCAGTGCCCTAGAGGGGGCGCAGTACTTC
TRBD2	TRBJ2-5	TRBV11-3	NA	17	CASSLGNRGGYQETQYF	TGTGCCAGCAGCTTAGGAAATCGGGGAGGGTACCAAGAGACCCAGTACTTC
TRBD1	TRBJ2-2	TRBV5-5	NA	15	CASSLIQGEGGELFF	TGTGCCAGCAGCTTGATCCAGGGGGAAGGCGGGGAGCTGTTTTTT
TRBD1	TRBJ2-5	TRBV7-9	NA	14	CASSLGDRQETQYF	TGTGCCAGCAGCTTAGGGGACAGACAAGAGACCCAGTACTTC
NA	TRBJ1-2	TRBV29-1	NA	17	CSVEALGGNSRGYGYTF	TGCAGCGTTGAAGCGCTGGGAGGGAATTCCCGGGGGTATGGCTACACCTTC
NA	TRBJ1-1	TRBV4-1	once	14	CASSQVGKNTEAFF	TGCGCCAGCAGCCAAGTCGGAAAGAACACTGAAGCTTTCTTT
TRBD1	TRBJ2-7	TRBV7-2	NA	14	CASSSTGTGFEQYF	TGTGCCAGCAGCTCGACCGGGACAGGGTTCGAGCAGTACTTC
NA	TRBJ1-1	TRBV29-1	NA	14	CSVEAAGTTPEAFF	TGCAGCGTTGAAGCGGCAGGGACAACACCTGAAGCTTTCTTT
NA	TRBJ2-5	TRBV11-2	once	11	CASSAGETQYF	TGTGCCAGCAGCGCAGGAGAGACCCAGTACTTC
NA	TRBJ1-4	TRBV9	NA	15	CASSVGVGVNEKLFF	TGTGCCAGCAGCGTAGGAGTGGGGGTTAATGAAAAACTGTTTTTT
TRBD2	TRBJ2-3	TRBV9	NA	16	CASSPTSGGASDTQYF	TGTGCCAGCAGCCCGACTAGCGGGGGGGCCTCAGATACGCAGTATTTT
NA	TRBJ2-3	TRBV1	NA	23	CTSSQGERGGRKDVGLLGDTQYF	TGCACCAGCAGCCAAGGGGAGCGGGGGGGCCGTAAGGATGTGGGGCTCTTGGGAGATACGCAGTATTTT
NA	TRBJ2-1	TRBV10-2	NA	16	CASSESGLRRLNEQFF	TGCGCCAGCAGTGAGTCCGGGCTCCGCCGTCTCAATGAGCAGTTCTTC
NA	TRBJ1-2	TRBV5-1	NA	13	CASSPVEGGGYTF	TGCGCCAGCAGCCCCGTTGAGGGTGGTGGCTACACCTTC
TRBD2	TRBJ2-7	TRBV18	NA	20	CASSRGVPGSGGGPFYEQYF	TGTGCCAGCTCCCGGGGGGTCCCGGGATCTGGCGGGGGGCCGTTTTACGAGCAGTACTTC
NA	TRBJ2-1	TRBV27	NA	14	CASSLSGPYNEQFF	TGTGCCAGCAGTTTATCGGGCCCCTACAATGAGCAGTTCTTC
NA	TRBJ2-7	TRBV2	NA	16	CASSVPDPRLSYEQYF	TGTGCCAGCAGTGTACCGGATCCCAGATTGTCCTACGAGCAGTACTTC
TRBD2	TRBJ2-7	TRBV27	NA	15	CASSLFGRGTYEQYF	TGTGCCAGCAGTTTATTTGGGCGGGGGACCTACGAGCAGTACTTC
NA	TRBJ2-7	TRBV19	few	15	CASSINLGRANEQYF	TGTGCCAGTAGTATAAACCTCGGCAGGGCCAACGAGCAGTACTTC
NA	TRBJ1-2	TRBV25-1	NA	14	CASSDLETAYGYTF	TGTGCCAGCAGTGATCTGGAGACAGCCTATGGCTACACCTTC
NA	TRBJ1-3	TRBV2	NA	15	CASRRQIISGNTIYF	TGTGCCAGCCGGAGACAGATAATCTCTGGAAACACCATATATTTT